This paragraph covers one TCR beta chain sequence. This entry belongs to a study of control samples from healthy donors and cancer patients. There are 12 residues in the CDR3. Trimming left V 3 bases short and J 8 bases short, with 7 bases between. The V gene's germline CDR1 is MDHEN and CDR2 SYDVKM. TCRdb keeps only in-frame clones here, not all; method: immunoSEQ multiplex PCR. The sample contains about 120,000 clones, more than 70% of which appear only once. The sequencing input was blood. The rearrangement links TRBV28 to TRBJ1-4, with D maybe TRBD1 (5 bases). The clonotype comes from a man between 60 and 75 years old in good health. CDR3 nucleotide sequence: TGTGCCAGCAGTTTGGGGGGGGAAAAACTGTTTTTT. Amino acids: CASSLGGEKLFF. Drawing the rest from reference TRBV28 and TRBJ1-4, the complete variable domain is DVKVTQSSRYLVKRTGEKVFLECVQDMDHENMFWYRQDPGLGLRLIYFSYDVKMKEKGDIPEGYSVSREKKERFSLILESASTNQTSMYLCASSLGGEKLFFGSGTQLSVL.